This TCR beta chain was profiled in a study of blood T cell repertoires in COVID-19. As for the study in general: COVID-19 samples, acute and convalescent, were from the United States, Italy and Spain.

Assignments of participants to cohorts depended upon their own reported clinical history. Germline V gives CDR1 SEHNR, CDR2 FQNEAQ (reference sequence). Trimming removed 2 bases from V and 0 bases from J, with 8 bases in between. The CDR3 runs 16 residues. Measured with immunoSEQ multiplex PCR; TCRdb has only the in-frame clones, and not every one. The sample yields over 200,000 clones, about nine tenths seen once. This chain uses TRBV7-9 with TRBJ1-6, with D uncertain. Sequencing input: PBMCs or T cells enriched from blood (not recorded which). The sequence derives from a human donor in a cohort exposed to, infected with or recovered from COVID-19 (not recorded which). The donor label of this sample is uncertain. CDR3 amino acids: CASSLLAASYNSPLHF. In DNA form, the CDR3 reads TGTGCCAGCAGCTTATTAGCAGCCTCCTATAATTCACCCCTCCACTTT.